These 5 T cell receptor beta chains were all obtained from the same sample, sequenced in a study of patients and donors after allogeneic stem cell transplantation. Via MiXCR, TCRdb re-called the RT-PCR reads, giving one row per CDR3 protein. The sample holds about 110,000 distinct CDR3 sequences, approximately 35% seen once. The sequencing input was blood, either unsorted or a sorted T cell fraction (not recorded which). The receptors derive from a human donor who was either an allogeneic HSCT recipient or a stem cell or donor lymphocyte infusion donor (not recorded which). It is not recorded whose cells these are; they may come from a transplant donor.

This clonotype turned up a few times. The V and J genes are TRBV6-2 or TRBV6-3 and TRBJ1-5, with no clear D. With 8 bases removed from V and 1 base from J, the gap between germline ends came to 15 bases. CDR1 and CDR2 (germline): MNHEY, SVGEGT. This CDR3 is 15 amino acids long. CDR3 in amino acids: CASHREGVSNQPQHF. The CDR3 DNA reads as TGTGCCAGCCACCGGGAAGGAGTGAGCAATCAGCCCCAGCATTTT.

DNA for the CDR3: TGTGCCAGCAGCCCGACAGGGGGAAACACCATATATTTT. This sequence encodes CASSPTGGNTIYF. The chain has TRBV12-3 or TRBV12-4 and TRBJ1-3; 7 bases fit TRBD1. CDR3 length: 13 amino acids. J gave up 4 bases and V 6 bases, and 3 bases lay outside the gene matches.

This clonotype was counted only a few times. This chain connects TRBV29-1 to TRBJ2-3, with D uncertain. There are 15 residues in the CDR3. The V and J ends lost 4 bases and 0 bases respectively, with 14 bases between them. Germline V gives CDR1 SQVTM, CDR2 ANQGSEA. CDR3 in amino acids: CSVARRLDSTDTQYF. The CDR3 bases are TGCAGCGTTGCGCGGCGGCTTGACAGCACAGATACGCAGTATTTT.

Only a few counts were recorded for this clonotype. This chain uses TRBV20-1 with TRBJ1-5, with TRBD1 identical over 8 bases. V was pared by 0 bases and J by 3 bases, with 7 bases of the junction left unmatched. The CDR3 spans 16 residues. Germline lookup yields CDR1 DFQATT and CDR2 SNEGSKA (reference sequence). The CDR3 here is CSARDLGQGPNQPQHF. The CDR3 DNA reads TGCAGTGCTAGAGATTTAGGACAGGGCCCCAATCAGCCCCAGCATTTT.

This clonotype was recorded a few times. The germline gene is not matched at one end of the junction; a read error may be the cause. The CDR3: CASSPGTGLRF. Here the CDR3 DNA reads TGTGCCAGCAGCCCTGGGACAGGCCTTCGGTTT. The gene calls are TRBV7-9 and TRBJ1-6; 8 bases agree with TRBD1. Per the germline V gene, CDR1 is SEHNR and CDR2 is FQNEAQ (reference sequence). The CDR3 sequence is 11 residues long.